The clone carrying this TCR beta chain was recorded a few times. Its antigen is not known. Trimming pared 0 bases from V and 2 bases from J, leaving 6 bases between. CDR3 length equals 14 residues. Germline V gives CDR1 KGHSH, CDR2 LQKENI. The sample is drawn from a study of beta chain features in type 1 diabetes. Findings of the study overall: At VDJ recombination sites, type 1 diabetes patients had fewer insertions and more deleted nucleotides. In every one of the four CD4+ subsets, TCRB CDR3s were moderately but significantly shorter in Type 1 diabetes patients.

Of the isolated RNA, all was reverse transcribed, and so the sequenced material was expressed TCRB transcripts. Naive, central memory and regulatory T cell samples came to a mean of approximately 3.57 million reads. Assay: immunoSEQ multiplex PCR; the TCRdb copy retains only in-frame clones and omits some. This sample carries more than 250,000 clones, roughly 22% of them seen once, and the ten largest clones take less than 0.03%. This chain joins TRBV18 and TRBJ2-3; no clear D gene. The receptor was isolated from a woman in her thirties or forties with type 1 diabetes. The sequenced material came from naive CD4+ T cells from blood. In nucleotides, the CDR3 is TGTGCCAGCTCACCACCGCGCGACACAGATACGCAGTATTTT. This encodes CASSPPRDTDTQYF.